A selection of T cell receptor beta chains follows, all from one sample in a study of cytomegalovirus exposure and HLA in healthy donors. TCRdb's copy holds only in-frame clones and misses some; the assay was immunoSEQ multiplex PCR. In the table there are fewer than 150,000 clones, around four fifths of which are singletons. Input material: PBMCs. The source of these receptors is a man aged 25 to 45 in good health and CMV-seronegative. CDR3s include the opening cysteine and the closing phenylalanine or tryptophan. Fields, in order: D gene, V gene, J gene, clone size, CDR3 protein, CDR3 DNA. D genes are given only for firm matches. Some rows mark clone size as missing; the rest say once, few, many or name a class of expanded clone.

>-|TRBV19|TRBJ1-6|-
CASRRAPDLNSPLHF
TGTGCCAGTAGGAGGGCCCCGGACTTAAATTCACCCCTCCACTTT
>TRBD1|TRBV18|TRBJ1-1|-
CASSPIDRVYTEAFF
TGTGCCAGCTCACCCATAGACAGGGTCTACACTGAAGCTTTCTTT
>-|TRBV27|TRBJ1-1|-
CASSSTRGFGYTEAFF
TGTGCCAGCAGCTCTACGCGGGGTTTTGGGTACACTGAAGCTTTCTTT
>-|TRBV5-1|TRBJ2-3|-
CASRYTAEGSQYF
TGCGCCAGCAGGTATACAGCCGAGGGATCGCAGTATTTT
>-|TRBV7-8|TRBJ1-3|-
CASSLVSSGNTIYF
TGTGCCAGCAGCTTAGTCAGTTCTGGAAACACCATATATTTT
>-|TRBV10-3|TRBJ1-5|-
CAISDQNQPQHF
TGTGCCATCAGTGATCAAAATCAGCCCCAGCATTTT
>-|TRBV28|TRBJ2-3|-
CASGRARDITDTQYF
TGTGCCAGCGGTAGAGCGCGAGATATAACAGATACGCAGTATTTT
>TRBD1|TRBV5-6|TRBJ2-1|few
CASSWGTAYNEQFF
TGTGCCAGCAGCTGGGGGACAGCCTACAATGAGCAGTTCTTC
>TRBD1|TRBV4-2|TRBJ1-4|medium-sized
CASSQDLGTGGEKLFF
TGTGCCAGCAGCCAAGATCTTGGGACAGGGGGCGAAAAACTGTTTTTT
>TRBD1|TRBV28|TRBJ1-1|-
CASSTGTGTVTEAFF
TGTGCCAGCAGCACCGGGACAGGGACGGTCACTGAAGCTTTCTTT